The rows below give T cell receptor beta chains drawn from one sample of a study of OX40 agonist ivuxolimab in advanced cancers. Sequencing was performed with immunoSEQ multiplex PCR; in TCRdb, only in-frame clones are kept and a portion is missing. Of just under 9,000 clones in the sample, 88% were seen once. The specimen comprised CD4+ or CD8+ T cells sorted from blood, sampled in a trial of the OX40 agonist ivuxolimab. The source is an adult with an advanced solid tumor such as melanoma, head and neck, liver or kidney cancer. Both conserved end residues are part of each CDR3. The order of the fields is CDR3 protein, CDR3 DNA, V gene, J gene, D gene, clone size. A D gene is named only where the DNA matches it firmly. Expanded clones get a size class; other rows say once, few or many, or leave the size out.

CDR3: CAISESTSGGYNEQFF; DNA: TGTGCCATCAGTGAGTCGACTAGCGGGGGATACAATGAGCAGTTCTTC; V: TRBV10-3; J: TRBJ2-1; D: TRBD2; size: -
CDR3: CASSLAVGTAVYEQYF; DNA: TGTGCCAGCAGCTTAGCGGTTGGGACAGCTGTCTACGAGCAGTACTTC; V: TRBV7-6; J: TRBJ2-7; D: TRBD1; size: -
CDR3: CASSLVRFEQFF; DNA: TGTGCCAGCAGCTTGGTGAGGTTCGAGCAGTTCTTC; V: TRBV5-6; J: TRBJ2-1; D: -; size: -
CDR3: CAGRTSTDTQYF; DNA: TGTGCCGGCAGGACTAGCACAGATACGCAGTATTTT; V: TRBV27; J: TRBJ2-3; D: -; size: -
CDR3: CASSPTGGNNSPLHF; DNA: TGTGCCAGCAGTCCAACAGGGGGCAATAATTCACCCCTCCACTTT; V: TRBV6-5; J: TRBJ1-6; D: TRBD1; size: -
CDR3: CASSRTTSGFMNTEAFF; DNA: TGTGCCAGCAGCCGAACAACTTCAGGTTTCATGAACACTGAAGCTTTCTTT; V: TRBV9; J: TRBJ1-1; D: -; size: -
CDR3: CASNPPSGGYNEQFF; DNA: TGTGCCAGCAACCCTCCCTCGGGCGGTTACAATGAGCAGTTCTTC; V: TRBV28; J: TRBJ2-1; D: -; size: -
CDR3: CAWSVSGRTYEQYF; DNA: TGTGCCTGGAGTGTAAGCGGCAGGACCTACGAGCAGTACTTC; V: TRBV30; J: TRBJ2-7; D: -; size: -
CDR3: CASSLSFQGAQPEYF; DNA: TGTGCCAGCAGTTTATCTTTTCAGGGGGCACAACCCGAGTACTTC; V: TRBV28; J: TRBJ2-4; D: TRBD1; size: -
CDR3: CASSSFLGGRSGELFF; DNA: TGTGCCAGCAGTTCGTTCCTGGGGGGCCGTAGCGGGGAGCTGTTTTTT; V: TRBV6-5; J: TRBJ2-2; D: -; size: once
CDR3: CASSLDGFYEQYF; DNA: TGTGCCAGCAGCTTGGACGGATTCTACGAGCAGTACTTC; V: TRBV5-6; J: TRBJ2-7; D: -; size: -
CDR3: CASSLTTNEKLFF; DNA: TGTGCCAGCAGTTTAACAACTAATGAAAAACTGTTTTTT; V: TRBV28; J: TRBJ1-4; D: -; size: -
CDR3: CASSHQGRFNTEAFF; DNA: TGTGCCAGCAGCCACCAGGGTAGGTTCAACACTGAAGCTTTCTTT; V: TRBV11-2; J: TRBJ1-1; D: -; size: -
CDR3: CASSFSSTEAFF; DNA: TGCGCCAGCAGCTTTAGTAGCACTGAAGCTTTCTTT; V: TRBV5-1; J: TRBJ1-1; D: -; size: -
CDR3: CASSEAAGTGHPPLHF; DNA: TGTGCCAGCAGTGAAGCCGCCGGGACAGGGCACCCACCCCTCCACTTT; V: TRBV2; J: TRBJ1-6; D: TRBD1; size: -
CDR3: CASSSPGSTGELFF; DNA: TGTGCCAGCAGCTCGCCGGGGTCCACCGGGGAGCTGTTTTTT; V: TRBV7-2; J: TRBJ2-2; D: -; size: -
CDR3: CASSEVWTAGNTIYF; DNA: TGTGCCAGCAGTGAAGTGTGGACAGCTGGAAACACCATATATTTT; V: TRBV6-1; J: TRBJ1-3; D: -; size: -
CDR3: CAIIYRGKETQYF; DNA: TGTGCCATCATATACCGGGGAAAGGAGACCCAGTACTTC; V: TRBV10-3; J: TRBJ2-5; D: -; size: -
CDR3: CASRSRGNEQFF; DNA: TGTGCCAGCAGGTCTAGGGGCAATGAGCAGTTCTTC; V: TRBV7-9; J: TRBJ2-1; D: -; size: -
CDR3: CASSEAFVLGRRNEKLFF; DNA: TGTGCCAGCAGTGAAGCATTCGTATTGGGACGCCGGAATGAAAAACTGTTTTTT; V: TRBV6-1; J: TRBJ1-4; D: -; size: -
CDR3: CASSFLADLQETQYF; DNA: TGTGCCAGCAGCTTCCTAGCGGATTTACAAGAGACCCAGTACTTC; V: TRBV7-3; J: TRBJ2-5; D: TRBD2; size: -
CDR3: CASSSLSGNEQFF; DNA: TGTGCCAGCAGCTCCCTTTCGGGGAATGAGCAGTTCTTC; V: TRBV7-9; J: TRBJ2-1; D: -; size: -
CDR3: CAWSVGYEQYF; DNA: TGTGCCTGGAGTGTAGGCTACGAGCAGTACTTC; V: TRBV30; J: TRBJ2-7; D: -; size: once
CDR3: CASSPHSGRVPDTQYF; DNA: TGTGCCAGCAGTCCGCATAGCGGGAGGGTCCCAGATACGCAGTATTTT; V: TRBV28; J: TRBJ2-3; D: TRBD2; size: -
CDR3: CASSLTGGINQPQHF; DNA: TGTGCCAGCAGTTTGACAGGGGGCATCAATCAGCCCCAGCATTTT; V: TRBV27; J: TRBJ1-5; D: TRBD1; size: -
CDR3: CASSYPTGEEQYF; DNA: TGTGCCAGCAGTTACCCGACAGGGGAAGAGCAGTACTTC; V: TRBV28; J: TRBJ2-7; D: TRBD1; size: -
CDR3: CASSLGSSYEQYF; DNA: TGTGCCAGCAGCTTGGGCAGCTCCTACGAGCAGTACTTC; V: TRBV5-6; J: TRBJ2-7; D: -; size: -
CDR3: CASSPWSSGSKETQYF; DNA: TGTGCCAGCAGCCCGTGGAGTAGCGGGAGTAAAGAGACCCAGTACTTC; V: TRBV13; J: TRBJ2-5; D: TRBD2; size: -
CDR3: CASSLGQGVSETQYF; DNA: TGTGCCAGCAGCTTAGGACAGGGAGTCTCAGAGACCCAGTACTTC; V: TRBV7-2; J: TRBJ2-5; D: TRBD1; size: -
CDR3: CASSWGIGNTIYF; DNA: TGTGCCAGCAGTTGGGGGATAGGAAACACCATATATTTT; V: TRBV27; J: TRBJ1-3; D: -; size: -
CDR3: CASSQAGFDYGYTF; DNA: TGCGCCAGCAGCCAAGCAGGGTTCGACTATGGCTACACCTTC; V: TRBV4-3; J: TRBJ1-2; D: -; size: -
CDR3: CAWSVGSGNYEQYF; DNA: TGTGCCTGGAGTGTAGGTAGCGGCAATTACGAGCAGTACTTC; V: TRBV30; J: TRBJ2-7; D: -; size: -
CDR3: CASSQDRGTGGKLFF; DNA: TGCGCCAGCAGCCAAGATCGTGGGACAGGTGGAAAACTGTTTTTT; V: TRBV4-3; J: TRBJ1-4; D: TRBD1; size: -
CDR3: CAIARDRGRNSPLHF; DNA: TGTGCCATCGCCCGGGACAGGGGGCGGAATTCACCCCTCCACTTT; V: TRBV15; J: TRBJ1-6; D: TRBD1; size: -
CDR3: CASSLLGREKQYEQFF; DNA: TGTGCCAGCAGCTTATTGGGACGGGAGAAACAATATGAGCAGTTCTTC; V: TRBV7-9; J: TRBJ2-1; D: -; size: -
CDR3: CASSEYGESSYEQYF; DNA: TGTGCCAGCAGTGAATACGGGGAAAGCTCCTACGAGCAGTACTTC; V: TRBV25-1; J: TRBJ2-7; D: -; size: -
CDR3: CASSKTGRKTYEQYF; DNA: TGTGCCAGCAGCAAAACGGGCAGGAAGACCTACGAGCAGTACTTC; V: TRBV21-1; J: TRBJ2-7; D: -; size: -
CDR3: CASSLYSQGFAGELFF; DNA: TGTGCCAGCAGTTTATACTCACAGGGGTTCGCCGGGGAGCTGTTTTTT; V: TRBV28; J: TRBJ2-2; D: TRBD1; size: -
CDR3: CASSLGFGMNTEAFF; DNA: TGTGCCAGCAGCTTGGGTTTCGGTATGAACACTGAAGCTTTCTTT; V: TRBV7-2; J: TRBJ1-1; D: -; size: -
CDR3: CASSVEEYRGQGGELFF; DNA: TGTGCCAGCAGCGTAGAGGAGTACAGGGGGCAAGGCGGGGAGCTGTTTTTT; V: TRBV9; J: TRBJ2-2; D: TRBD1; size: -
CDR3: CASSTHRGGTDTQYF; DNA: TGTGCCAGCAGCACCCACCGGGGAGGCACAGATACGCAGTATTTT; V: TRBV9; J: TRBJ2-3; D: -; size: few
CDR3: CAWSVRGASGELFF; DNA: TGTGCCTGGAGTGTACGGGGTGCCTCCGGGGAGCTGTTTTTT; V: TRBV30; J: TRBJ2-2; D: -; size: once
CDR3: CASSVSGNDNQPQHF; DNA: TGTGCCAGCAGCGTCTCAGGGAATGACAATCAGCCCCAGCATTTT; V: TRBV9; J: TRBJ1-5; D: -; size: -
CDR3: CASSYGAGELFF; DNA: TGTGCCAGCAGTTACGGGGCCGGGGAGCTGTTTTTT; V: TRBV6-9; J: TRBJ2-2; D: -; size: once
CDR3: CASSIAWGELFF; DNA: TGTGCCAGCAGCATCGCGTGGGGGGAGCTGTTTTTT; V: TRBV5-6; J: TRBJ2-2; D: -; size: once